This entry lists 9 T cell receptor beta chains sequenced from one sample in a study of T cells after yellow fever vaccination. A single record per CDR3 protein comes from TCRdb applying MiXCR to the 5' RACE reads. The table includes some 340,000 distinct CDR3 sequences, around 11% detected once. The source material was CD4+ T cells sorted from PBMCs, sampled 45 days after the yellow fever booster vaccination. These TCRs come from a man between 18 and 35 years old who received the YFV17D yellow fever vaccine.

This clonotype was observed a handful of times. V is TRBV29-1 and J is TRBJ1-1, with TRBD1 matching 7 bases. The CDR3 length is 12 residues. Germline CDR1 and CDR2: SQVTM and ANQGSEA. Trimming removed 6 bases from V and 5 bases from J; junction bases left unmatched: 6. Here the CDR3 DNA reads TGCAGCGTGCAGGGGGTTGGGACTGAAGCTTTCTTT. It specifies CSVQGVGTEAFF.

The table lists this clonotype with a few counts. CDR3 in DNA: TGTGCCAGCAGTTTGTCGATCGGTGAAGCTTTCTTT. Translation: CASSLSIGEAFF. The chain combines TRBV12-3 or TRBV12-4 with TRBJ1-1; D is unresolved. The CDR3 loop spans 12 amino acids. Trimming removed 3 bases from V and 7 bases from J, with 9 bases in between.

This clonotype was detected a few times. The chain has TRBV7-2 and TRBJ1-5, with 10 positions matching TRBD1. CDR3 size: 15 residues. The germline CDR1 and CDR2 sequences are SGHTA and FQGNSA. V shed 7 bases and J 7 bases; nucleotides not matched to a gene: 10. The CDR3 sequence: CASTLRTGGRQPQHF. DNA for the CDR3: TGTGCCAGCACCCTCAGGACAGGGGGAAGGCAGCCCCAGCATTTT. Variable domain in full (rest from reference TRBV7-2 and TRBJ1-5): GAGVSQSPSNKVTEKGKDVELRCDPISGHTALYWYRQSLGQGLEFLIYFQGNSAPDKSGLPSDRFSAERTGGSVSTLTIQRTQQEDSAVYLCASTLRTGGRQPQHFGDGTRLSIL.

This clonotype was found a few times. V gene TRBV21-1 combines with J gene TRBJ2-5; TRBD2 is the table's D call and was not checked against the DNA. TRBV21-1 is a recognized pseudogene. The CDR3 is 12 amino acids. The CDR3 nucleotides are TGTGCCACCTCGGCCCGCCAAGAGACCCAGTACTTC. It translates to CATSARQETQYF.

This clonotype was detected only a few times. The chain uses TRBV6-2 or TRBV6-3 and TRBJ2-7; either TRBD1 or TRBD2 may supply D (5 bases each). The length of the CDR3 is 12 residues. The V end was cut by 4 bases, the J end by 7 bases, with 11 bases between. Looked up from germline, CDR1 is MNHEY and CDR2 is SVGEGT. The CDR3 spells CASSWDLREQYV. CDR3 nucleotide sequence: TGTGCCAGCAGTTGGGACCTTCGAGAGCAGTACGTC.

V and J are TRBV6-5 and TRBJ1-6; possible D gene TRBD1, 5 bases. Germline assignment: CDR1 MNHEY and CDR2 SVGAGI. Between the trimmed V and J ends, which lost 4 bases and 9 bases, there was a span of 13 bases. The CDR3 has 14 amino acids. The CDR3 is CASSLGGGVSPLHF. The CDR3 DNA reads TGTGCCAGCAGTTTGGGGGGGGGGGTTTCACCCCTCCACTTT.

This clonotype was recorded many times. This chain joins TRBV5-4 and TRBJ2-3, with D uncertain. The V end was cut by 3 bases, the J end by 8 bases, with 13 bases between. This CDR3 region has 13 residues. Germline-derived CDR1 and CDR2 are SGHNT and YYREEE (reference sequence). The CDR3 reads CASSSAVPPTQYF. Written as DNA, the CDR3 is TGTGCCAGCAGCTCCGCGGTACCGCCTACGCAGTATTTT.

This chain uses TRBV5-1 with TRBJ2-3, with D perhaps TRBD2 (5 bases). CDR1 is SGHRS and CDR2 is YFSETQ in the germline V gene. This CDR3 has 14 residues. Trimming removed 0 bases at V and 5 bases at J, with 10 bases between. CDR3 coding DNA: TGCGCCAGCAGCTTGGAGAGGGTGAGAGATACGCAGTATTTT. This sequence encodes CASSLERVRDTQYF.

The chain joins TRBV4-3 to TRBJ2-7; 10 bases agree with TRBD1. The CDR3 consists of 14 residues. Germline loops: CDR1 LGHNA, CDR2 YSLEER. The V and J ends lost 8 bases and 2 bases, in that order; junction bases with no gene match: 6. The CDR3 loop reads CASRQGQGPYEQYF. CDR3 in DNA: TGCGCCAGCCGACAGGGACAGGGGCCCTACGAGCAGTACTTC.